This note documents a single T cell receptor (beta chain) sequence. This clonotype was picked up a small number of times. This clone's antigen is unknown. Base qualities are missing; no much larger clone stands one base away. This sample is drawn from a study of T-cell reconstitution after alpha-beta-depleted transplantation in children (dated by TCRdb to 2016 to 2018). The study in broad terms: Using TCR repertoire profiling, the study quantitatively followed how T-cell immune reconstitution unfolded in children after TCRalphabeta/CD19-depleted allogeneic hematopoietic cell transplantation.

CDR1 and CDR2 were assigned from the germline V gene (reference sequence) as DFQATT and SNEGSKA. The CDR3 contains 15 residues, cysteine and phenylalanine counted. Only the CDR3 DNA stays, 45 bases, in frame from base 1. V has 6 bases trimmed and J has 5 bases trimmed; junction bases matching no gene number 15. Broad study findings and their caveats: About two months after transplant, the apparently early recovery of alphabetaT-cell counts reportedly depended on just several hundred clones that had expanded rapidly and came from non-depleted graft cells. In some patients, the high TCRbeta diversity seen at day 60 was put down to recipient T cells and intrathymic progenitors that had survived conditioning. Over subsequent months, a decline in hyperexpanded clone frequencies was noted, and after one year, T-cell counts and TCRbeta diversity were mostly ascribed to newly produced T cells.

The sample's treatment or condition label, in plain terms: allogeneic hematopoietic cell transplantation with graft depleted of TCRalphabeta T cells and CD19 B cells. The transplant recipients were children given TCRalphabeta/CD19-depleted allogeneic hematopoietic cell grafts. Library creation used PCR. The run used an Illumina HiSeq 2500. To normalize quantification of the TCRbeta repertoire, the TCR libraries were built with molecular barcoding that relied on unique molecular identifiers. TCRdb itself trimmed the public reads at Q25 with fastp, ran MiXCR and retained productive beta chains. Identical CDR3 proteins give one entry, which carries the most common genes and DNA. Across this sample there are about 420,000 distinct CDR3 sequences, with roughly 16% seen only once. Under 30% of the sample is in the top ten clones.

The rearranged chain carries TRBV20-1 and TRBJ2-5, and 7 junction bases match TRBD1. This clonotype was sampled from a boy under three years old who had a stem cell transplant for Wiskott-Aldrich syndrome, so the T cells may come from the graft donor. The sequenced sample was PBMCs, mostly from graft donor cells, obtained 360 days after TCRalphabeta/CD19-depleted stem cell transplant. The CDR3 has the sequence CSARRDRKFTETQYF. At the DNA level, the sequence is TGCAGTGCGCGCCGGGACAGAAAATTCACGGAGACCCAGTACTTC.